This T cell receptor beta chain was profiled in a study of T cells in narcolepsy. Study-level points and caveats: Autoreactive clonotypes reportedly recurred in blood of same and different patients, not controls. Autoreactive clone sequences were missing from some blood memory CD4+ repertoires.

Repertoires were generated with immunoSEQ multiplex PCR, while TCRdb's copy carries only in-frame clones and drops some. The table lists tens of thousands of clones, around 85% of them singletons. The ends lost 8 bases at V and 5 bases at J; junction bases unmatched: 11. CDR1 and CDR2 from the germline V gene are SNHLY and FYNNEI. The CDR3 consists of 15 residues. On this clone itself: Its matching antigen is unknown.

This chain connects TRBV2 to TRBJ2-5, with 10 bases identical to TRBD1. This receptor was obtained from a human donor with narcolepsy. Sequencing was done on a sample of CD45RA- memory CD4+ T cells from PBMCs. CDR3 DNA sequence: TGTGCCAGCCCTCGCGACAGGGGGCCCAGGGAGACCCAGTACTTC. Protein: CASPRDRGPRETQYF. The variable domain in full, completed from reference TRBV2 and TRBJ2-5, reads EPEVTQTPSHQVTQMGQEVILRCVPISNHLYFYWYRQILGQKVEFLVSFYNNEISEKSEIFDDQFSVERPDGSNFTLKIRSTKLEDSAMYFCASPRDRGPRETQYFGPGTRLLVL.